The text below deals with one T cell receptor (beta chain). This entry is derived from a study of blood T cell repertoires in COVID-19. Enrollment of patients from Seattle took place during active infection, with longitudinal follow-up. TCRdb's copy holds only in-frame clones and misses some; the assay was immunoSEQ multiplex PCR. The table has 150,000 to 200,000 clones, about four fifths seen once. The V gene's germline CDR1 is LGHDT and CDR2 YNNKEL (reference sequence). Trimming took 0 bases from V and 4 from J, leaving 4 bases between them. There are 13 residues in the CDR3. Specimen: peripheral blood. The rearrangement links TRBV3-1 (or the pseudogene TRBV3-2) to TRBJ1-3; D is uncertain. The TCR sequence derives from a middle-aged woman with COVID-19, enrolled during active disease. The CDR3 nucleotides are TGTGCCAGCAGCCAAGATCTGGGAAACACCATATATTTT. Translation: CASSQDLGNTIYF.